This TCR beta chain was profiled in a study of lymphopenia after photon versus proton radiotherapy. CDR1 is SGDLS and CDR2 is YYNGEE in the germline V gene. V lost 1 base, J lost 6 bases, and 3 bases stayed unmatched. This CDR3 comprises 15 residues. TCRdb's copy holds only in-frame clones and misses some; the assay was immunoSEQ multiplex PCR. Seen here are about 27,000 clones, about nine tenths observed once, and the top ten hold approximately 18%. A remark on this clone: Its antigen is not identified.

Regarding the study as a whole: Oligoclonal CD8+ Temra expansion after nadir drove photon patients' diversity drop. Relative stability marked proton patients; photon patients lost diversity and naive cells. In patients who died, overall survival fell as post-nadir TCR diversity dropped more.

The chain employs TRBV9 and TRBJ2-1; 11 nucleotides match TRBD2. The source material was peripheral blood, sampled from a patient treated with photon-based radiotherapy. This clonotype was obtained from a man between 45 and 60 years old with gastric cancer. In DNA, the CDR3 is TGTGCCAGCAGCGTAACTAGCGGGGGAAGCAATGAGCAGTTCTTC. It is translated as CASSVTSGGSNEQFF. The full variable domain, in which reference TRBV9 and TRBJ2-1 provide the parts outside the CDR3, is DSGVTQTPKHLITATGQRVTLRCSPRSGDLSVYWYQQSLDQGLQFLIQYYNGEERAKGNILERFSAQQFPDLHSELNLSSLELGDSALYFCASSVTSGGSNEQFFGPGTRLTVL.